The 14 T cell receptor beta chains listed next were all sequenced from one sample in a study of T cell repertoires in cytomegalovirus infection. TCRdb re-called the reads through MiXCR, storing one row per CDR3 protein. The table shows fewer than 550,000 distinct CDR3 sequences, with more than 25% occurring only once. What was sequenced was PBMCs. The receptors here all came from a human donor in good health (CMV status not recorded). Some clones in this sample may be carry-over from other donors' samples.

This clonotype showed up just a few times. The V gene is TRBV2, the J gene TRBJ2-3; 8 bases match TRBD2. The CDR3 is made up of 15 amino acids. Germline V lookup: CDR1 SNHLY, CDR2 FYNNEI. V lost 6 bases, J lost 1 base, and 6 bases stayed unmatched. CDR3 region: CASRERERGTDTQYF. The CDR3 DNA sequence: TGTGCCAGCAGGGAGCGGGAGCGGGGCACAGATACGCAGTATTTT.

The J gene is TRBJ2-1, the V gene TRBV6-8, with TRBD1 as a possible D gene (6 bases). CDR3 length: 12 residues. V dropped 6 bases and J dropped 10 bases, with 13 bases sitting between them. Germline CDR1 MNHGY, CDR2 SAAAGT. The CDR3 nucleotides read TGTGCCAGCAGCCAGGACAGTTCAGAGCAGTTCTTC. The encoded protein is CASSQDSSEQFF.

This clonotype was counted only a few times. This rearrangement joins TRBV20-1 to TRBJ2-2; TRBD2 aligns across 10 bases. V shed 6 bases, J shed 6 bases, and the junction held 13 bases outside the gene matches. The V gene's germline CDR1 is DFQATT and CDR2 SNEGSKA (reference sequence). The CDR3 loop spans 16 amino acids. The CDR3 sequence: CSAHRQGLARSGELFF. In DNA form, the CDR3 reads TGCAGTGCCCATCGACAGGGACTAGCGCGGTCCGGGGAGCTGTTTTTT.

This clonotype showed up just a few times. This sequence joins TRBV7-2 and TRBJ2-3; TRBD1 matches 11 bases. V lost 4 bases to trimming and J lost 2 bases; unmatched junction nucleotides: 5. Germline CDR1 SGHTA, CDR2 FQGNSA. CDR3 length: 16 residues. CDR3 region: CASSSGDRGSTDTQYF. The CDR3 nucleotides read TGTGCCAGCAGCTCAGGGGACAGGGGGTCCACAGATACGCAGTATTTT.

This rearrangement joins TRBV12-3 or TRBV12-4 to TRBJ1-2; maybe TRBD1 (5 bases). Trimming took off 6 bases at V and 8 bases at J, with 13 bases between the two ends. The CDR3 length is 12 residues. The CDR3: CASSGTRGGYTF. Written as DNA, the CDR3 is TGTGCCAGCAGCGGGACTCGCGGAGGCTACACCTTC.

This clonotype was seen ten or more times. V is TRBV7-2 and J is TRBJ1-1, with no clear D. CDR3 length equals 12 residues. V shed 5 bases and J shed 8 bases, with 12 bases lying between them. Germline V gene sequence: CDR1 SGHTA, CDR2 FQGNSA. The CDR3 protein is CASSPLGREAFF. The CDR3 DNA reads as TGTGCCAGCAGCCCCCTTGGTAGGGAAGCTTTCTTT.

In its sample, this clonotype was seen many times. This chain uses TRBV7-2 with TRBJ2-5; 9 bases match TRBD2. The CDR3 is 15 amino acids. In germline, CDR1 is SGHTA, CDR2 FQGNSA. The ends lost 6 bases at V and 4 bases at J; junction bases unmatched: 9. CDR3: CASSAPGLAAETQYF. CDR3 coding DNA: TGTGCCAGCAGTGCACCGGGACTAGCTGCAGAGACCCAGTACTTC.

This clonotype was observed a few times. This chain uses TRBV20-1 with TRBJ2-4; TRBD2 is a possible D gene (5 bases). Germline values: CDR1 DFQATT, CDR2 SNEGSKA (reference sequence). CDR3 length: 13 residues. Trimming took off 6 bases at V and 10 bases at J, with 19 bases between the two ends. CDR3 in amino acids: CSARPEAQRIQYF. DNA for the CDR3: TGCAGTGCCCGGCCGGAGGCCCAACGGATTCAGTACTTC.

The V call is TRBV27, the J call TRBJ1-4; D is ambiguous. Trimming left V 1 base short and J 8 bases short, with 8 bases between. The CDR3 covers 13 residues. CDR1 is MNHEY, CDR2 SMNVEV, per germline (reference sequence). CDR3 protein: CASSLLGREKLFF. CDR3 bases: TGTGCCAGCAGTTTATTAGGACGAGAAAAACTGTTTTTT. Based on the CDR3 plus reference TRBV27 and TRBJ1-4, the full variable domain is EAQVTQNPRYLITVTGKKLTVTCSQNMNHEYMSWYRQDPGLGLRQIYYSMNVEVTDKGDVPEGYKVSRKEKRNFPLILESPSPNQTSLYFCASSLLGREKLFFGSGTQLSVL.

V gene TRBV10-3 combines with J gene TRBJ2-1; D is ambiguous. The V gene lost 3 bases and the J gene lost 9 bases, with 6 bases spanning the gap. This CDR3 region has 11 residues. Germline V gene lookup returns CDR1 ENHRY and CDR2 SYGVKD. The CDR3 loop reads CAISDLVEQFF. The CDR3 region has the DNA TGTGCCATCAGTGATCTCGTTGAGCAGTTCTTC.

A few counts support this clonotype. J is TRBJ2-1 and V is TRBV12-3 or TRBV12-4; 13 nucleotides agree with TRBD2. The J segment lost 0 bases and the V segment lost 6 bases, leaving 8 bases of the junction unmatched. CDR3 size: 18 residues. The CDR3 region is CASSSTSGRASSYNEQFF. Written as DNA, the CDR3 is TGTGCCAGCAGCTCTACTAGCGGGAGGGCCAGCTCCTACAATGAGCAGTTCTTC.

This clonotype was observed at least ten times. The chain recombines TRBV7-6 with TRBJ2-1, with 10 nucleotides matching TRBD2. With V trimmed by 5 bases and J by 7 bases, 5 bases remained unmatched. The length of the CDR3 is 14 residues. CDR1 SGHVS and CDR2 FNYEAQ come from the germline V gene. CDR3 DNA sequence: TGTGCCAGCAGCCCGAGGACTAGCGGAAATGAGCAGTTCTTC. Translated: CASSPRTSGNEQFF.

This clonotype occurred a few times. This chain uses TRBV11-2 with TRBJ2-7; 10 bases are shared with TRBD2. The assigned J gene may be wrong: the sequence end matches TRBJ2-5 better. From germline, CDR1 is SGHAT and CDR2 FQNNGV. This CDR3 spans 13 amino acids. This CDR3 reads CASSLRTSGTQYF. The DNA of the CDR3 is TGTGCCAGCAGCCTACGGACTAGCGGGACCCAGTACTTC.

In this sample, this clonotype turned up many times. The rearrangement links TRBV7-3 to TRBJ2-1; a weak D match, TRBD2 (7 bases). V lost 4 bases and J 9 bases, leaving 19 bases between the germline ends. CDR3 length equals 15 residues. CDR1 SGHTA and CDR2 FQGTGA come from the germline V gene. The CDR3 bases are TGTGCCAGCAGCTCGAACGGTGCTAGGGGGGGTGAGCAGTTCTTC. It translates to CASSSNGARGGEQFF.